The 18 T cell receptor beta chains below were found in one sample sequenced in a study of OX40 agonist ivuxolimab in advanced cancers. Profiling relied on immunoSEQ multiplex PCR, and the TCRdb table lists in-frame clones only, not all of them. Found here are tens of thousands of clones, 91% of them singletons; the top ten hold roughly 3.8%. The input for sequencing was CD4+ or CD8+ T cells sorted from blood, taken in a trial of the OX40 agonist ivuxolimab. These receptors all stem from an adult with an advanced solid tumor such as melanoma, head and neck, liver or kidney cancer.

The chain couples TRBV11-2 to TRBJ2-7; 12 nucleotides line up with TRBD2. J lost 3 bases, V lost 1 base, and 13 bases had no gene match. The CDR3 runs to 19 residues. Germline-derived CDR1 and CDR2 are SGHAT and FQNNGV. For the CDR3, the DNA is TGTGCCAGCAGCTTAGTTCGACTAGCGGGAGAGGGGCCCGGCTACGAGCAGTACTTC. Amino acid sequence: CASSLVRLAGEGPGYEQYF.

The chain is built from TRBV5-6 and TRBJ2-5; 12 bases fit TRBD2. The CDR3 contains 15 residues. V was clipped by 4 bases and J by 10 bases; unmatched bases: 11. Germline V gene sequence: CDR1 SGHDT, CDR2 YYEEEE. The CDR3 loop is CASSPKGGLAGRQYF. The CDR3 DNA reads as TGTGCCAGCAGCCCCAAGGGCGGACTAGCGGGACGCCAGTACTTC.

The V gene is TRBV23-1, the J gene TRBJ2-7; 9 nucleotides line up with TRBD2. TRBV23-1 is known as an ORF, though its function is uncertain. Trimming removed 3 bases from V and 1 base from J; junction bases left unmatched: 10. The CDR3 runs to 17 residues. The CDR3 DNA reads as TGCGCCAGCAGTCAGGCGACTAATAGCGGGGGATCCTACGAGCAGTACTTC. Translated: CASSQATNSGGSYEQYF.

V is TRBV6-5 and J is TRBJ1-5, with unresolved D. Per germline, CDR1 MNHEY and CDR2 SVGAGI. The CDR3 contains 14 residues. Trimming took 2 bases from V and 7 from J, leaving 12 bases between them. This CDR3 is CASSYVSSSQPQHF. CDR3 in DNA: TGTGCCAGCAGTTACGTCTCCTCTTCACAGCCCCAGCATTTT.

The chain joins TRBV28 to TRBJ2-1, with D perhaps being TRBD1 or TRBD2 (6 bases each). The germline V gene has CDR1 MDHEN and CDR2 SYDVKM. Trimming left V 1 base short and J 4 bases short, with 17 bases between. The CDR3 is 17 residues long. CDR3 loop: CASSLSLIGGSYNEQFF. DNA for the CDR3: TGTGCCAGCAGTTTATCTCTCATCGGGGGCTCTTACAATGAGCAGTTCTTC.

The rearrangement joins TRBV27 to TRBJ2-1; D ambiguous. The CDR3 is 14 amino acids. V dropped 3 bases and J dropped 6 bases, with 12 bases sitting between them. Germline V gives CDR1 MNHEY, CDR2 SMNVEV (reference sequence). CDR3 residues: CASSFTLHSNEQFF. The DNA for the CDR3 is TGTGCCAGCAGTTTCACTCTTCACTCCAATGAGCAGTTCTTC.

The chain is built from TRBV28 and TRBJ1-1, with D unresolved. Looked up from germline, CDR1 is MDHEN and CDR2 is SYDVKM. The CDR3 contains 16 residues. Trimming took off 7 bases at V and 0 bases at J, with 18 bases between the two ends. CDR3 residues: CASKDVLMAMNTEAFF. CDR3 DNA sequence: TGTGCCAGCAAGGACGTTCTGATGGCCATGAACACTGAAGCTTTCTTT.

The gene calls are TRBV27 and TRBJ2-5; D remains unclear. The germline V and J ends were trimmed by 5 bases and 2 bases, with 12 bases remaining between them. This CDR3 spans 14 amino acids. Germline assignment: CDR1 MNHEY and CDR2 SMNVEV (reference sequence). The CDR3 loop is CASSPMTLQETQYF. The CDR3 DNA is TGTGCCAGCAGTCCGATGACACTACAAGAGACCCAGTACTTC.

The rearrangement uses TRBV27 and TRBJ2-7, with D tentatively TRBD2 (6 bases). V lost 5 bases, J lost 4 bases, and 15 bases lay in between. CDR3 length equals 14 residues. Per germline, CDR1 MNHEY and CDR2 SMNVEV (reference sequence). DNA for the CDR3: TGTGCCAGCAGTGAACGGGGGAAGGTGTACGAGCAGTACTTC. This gives the protein CASSERGKVYEQYF.

The chain combines TRBV15 with TRBJ1-2, with 11 bases aligning to TRBD1. CDR1 and CDR2 (germline): LNHNV, YYDKDF (reference sequence). CDR3 length equals 17 residues. V shed 0 bases and J 6 bases; nucleotides not matched to a gene: 9. The CDR3 DNA reads as TGTGCCACCAGCAGAGATCCCCAGGACAGGGGGCTAGATGGCTACACCTTC. Its translation is CATSRDPQDRGLDGYTF.

The chain is built from TRBV7-9 and TRBJ2-7; perhaps TRBD1 as D (6 bases). This CDR3 has 14 residues. Looked up from germline, CDR1 is SEHNR and CDR2 is FQNEAQ (reference sequence). Trimming removed 6 bases at V and 0 bases at J, with 12 bases between. CDR3 region: CASSTTGHSYEQYF. In DNA, the CDR3 is TGTGCCAGCAGTACGACGGGACACTCCTACGAGCAGTACTTC.

The V gene is TRBV27, the J gene TRBJ2-3; TRBD1 agrees at 10 bases. This CDR3 has 11 residues. From germline, CDR1 is MNHEY and CDR2 SMNVEV (reference sequence). Trimming removed 6 bases from V and 9 bases from J; junction bases left unmatched: 0. CDR3 region: CASRTGGTQYF. As DNA, the CDR3 is TGTGCCAGCAGGACAGGGGGCACGCAGTATTTT.

This chain uses TRBV2 with TRBJ2-5; D call uncertain. CDR3 size: 14 residues. V gave up 10 bases and J gave up 2 bases, with 17 bases separating them. Germline V gene lookup returns CDR1 SNHLY and CDR2 FYNNEI. The CDR3 DNA reads TGTGCCATCACGGAGATTCCGTTACAAGAGACCCAGTACTTC. Encoded protein: CAITEIPLQETQYF.

This chain uses TRBV21-1 with TRBJ2-7; no DNA check was done on the table's D call, TRBD1. TRBV21-1 is reported as a pseudogene. The CDR3 is 15 amino acids. The CDR3 region has the DNA TGTGCCAGCAGCGCGGGACAGGAGGTTACCTACGAGCAGTACTTC. As protein: CASSAGQEVTYEQYF.

This rearrangement joins TRBV5-5 to TRBJ1-1, with D possibly being TRBD1 (5 bases). The CDR3 has 16 amino acids. V was shortened by 4 bases and J by 0 bases, with 16 bases between the two germline ends. Germline CDR1 SGHKS, CDR2 YYEKEE (reference sequence). The CDR3 spells CASSLEGYRMNTEAFF. The CDR3 DNA reads TGTGCCAGCAGCCTGGAGGGGTACAGGATGAACACTGAAGCTTTCTTT.

V gene TRBV13 combines with J gene TRBJ2-2, with 9 positions matching TRBD1. The germline V gene has CDR1 PRHDT and CDR2 FYEKMQ (reference sequence). This CDR3 region has 15 residues. Trimming cost V 4 bases and J 7 bases; bases outside gene matches: 7. In DNA, the CDR3 is TGTGCCAGCAGCTCCACAGGGGGCAGGGTCGGGGAGCTGTTTTTT. It translates to CASSSTGGRVGELFF.

The rearrangement uses TRBV2 and TRBJ2-2, with 7 nucleotides matching TRBD1. CDR3 length: 16 residues. With V trimmed by 0 bases and J by 0 bases, 1 base remained unmatched. Per germline, CDR1 SNHLY and CDR2 FYNNEI. CDR3 DNA: TGTGCCAGCAGTGAAGCAGGGGGCGCGAACACCGGGGAGCTGTTTTTT. Amino acid sequence: CASSEAGGANTGELFF.

The chain carries TRBV19 and TRBJ2-5; TRBD1 might be the D (5 bases). The CDR3 loop spans 14 amino acids. Looked up from germline, CDR1 is LNHDA and CDR2 is SQIVND (reference sequence). V was trimmed by 5 bases and J by 5 bases, leaving 15 bases between them. The chain's CDR3 is CASSESKGMETQYF. DNA of the CDR3: TGTGCCAGTAGTGAGTCCAAGGGGATGGAGACCCAGTACTTC.